Presented here are 6 T cell receptor beta chains from one specimen sequenced in a study of blood T cell repertoires in COVID-19. Profiled with immunoSEQ multiplex PCR; TCRdb holds only in-frame clones, not every one. In the table there are approximately 65,000 clones, 70% to 90% of which are singletons. The specimen was peripheral blood. The receptors derive from a man aged 50-60 years with acute or convalescent COVID-19.

The rearrangement links TRBV5-6 to TRBJ1-1, with D unclear. The CDR3 has 12 residues. The ends were cut back, 2 bases at V and 3 bases at J, with 5 bases in the middle. CDR1 SGHDT and CDR2 YYEEEE come from the germline V gene. DNA for the CDR3: TGTGCCAGCAGCTTTAGCGACACTGAAGCTTTCTTT. As protein: CASSFSDTEAFF.

V is TRBV7-8 and J is TRBJ2-1; a weak D match, TRBD1 (6 bases). CDR3 size: 16 residues. Germline assignment: CDR1 SGHVS and CDR2 FQNEAQ. Trimming took 4 bases from V and 0 from J, leaving 13 bases between them. CDR3 nucleotides: TGTGCCAGCAGCTCAGGGAAGGGGGACTCCTACAATGAGCAGTTCTTC. Its translation is CASSSGKGDSYNEQFF.

The J gene is TRBJ2-7, the V gene TRBV27; 8 positions agree with TRBD2. Germline V gene lookup returns CDR1 MNHEY and CDR2 SMNVEV (reference sequence). CDR3 length: 12 amino acids. Unmatched junction bases numbered 8, after V lost 6 bases and J lost 10 bases. As DNA, the CDR3 is TGTGCCAGCAGATCCGGGGGGGGCGGCCAGTACTTC. It codes for CASRSGGGGQYF.

The rearrangement uses TRBV4-2 and TRBJ2-1, with D unclear. Germline CDR1 is LGHNA and CDR2 is YNFKEQ. V gave up 2 bases and J gave up 4 bases, with 3 bases separating them. The CDR3 has 12 amino acids. CDR3 nucleotide sequence: TGTGCCAGCAGCCAATCGTACAATGAGCAGTTCTTC. It translates to CASSQSYNEQFF.

The chain joins TRBV7-3 to TRBJ1-3; 8 nucleotides agree with TRBD1. Germline V CDR1 and CDR2: SGHTA, FQGTGA. Trimming cost V 5 bases and J 4 bases; bases outside gene matches: 4. The CDR3 totals 14 residues. The CDR3 bases are TGTGCCAGCAGCGCAGGGACAGGCGGAAACACCATATATTTT. This codes for CASSAGTGGNTIYF.

The chain is built from TRBV11-3 and TRBJ2-7; a possible D gene is TRBD1 (6 bases). There are 15 residues in the CDR3. V lost 1 base to trimming and J lost 0 bases, with 10 bases between them. CDR1 is SGHNT, CDR2 YENEEA, per germline. This chain's CDR3 is CASSLGQGPSYEQYF. DNA for the CDR3: TGTGCCAGCAGCTTAGGTCAGGGGCCCTCCTACGAGCAGTACTTC.